Listed below are T cell receptor beta chains from one sample, sequenced in a study of Tregs in tolerant kidney transplant recipients. Only in-frame clones appear in the TCRdb table, and some are missing; sequencing was by immunoSEQ multiplex PCR. The repertoire includes fewer than 65,000 clones, approximately 83% of them detected once, and roughly 2.2% sits in the top ten. This specimen consisted of Tregs from blood, obtained before the transplant. Receptors originate from a human donor who received a combined kidney and bone marrow transplant. Both conserved end residues are trimmed from each CDR3. A D gene is named only where the DNA matches it firmly. Expanded clones get a size class; other rows say once, few or many, or leave the size out.

J: TRBJ1-2
V: TRBV7-2
D: TRBD1
size: .
CDR3: ASSPETGSIHGYT

J: TRBJ2-1
V: TRBV6-1
D: .
size: .
CDR3: ASSQSYNEQF

J: TRBJ1-1
V: TRBV6-1
D: .
size: .
CDR3: ASTLPYPTEAF

J: TRBJ2-7
V: TRBV19
D: TRBD1
size: .
CDR3: ASSSRDSEYEQY

J: TRBJ2-7
V: TRBV11-2
D: .
size: .
CDR3: ASSLDLTGGGFYEQY

J: TRBJ2-2
V: TRBV10-1
D: .
size: once
CDR3: ASSGGHRTGELF

J: TRBJ1-1
V: TRBV2
D: .
size: .
CDR3: ASRGGRGTEAF

J: TRBJ2-5
V: TRBV28
D: .
size: .
CDR3: ASSLTSLAETQY

J: TRBJ2-1
V: TRBV6-6
D: .
size: .
CDR3: ASSYGLPYNEQF

J: TRBJ1-2
V: TRBV4-1
D: .
size: .
CDR3: ASSQYLNYGYT